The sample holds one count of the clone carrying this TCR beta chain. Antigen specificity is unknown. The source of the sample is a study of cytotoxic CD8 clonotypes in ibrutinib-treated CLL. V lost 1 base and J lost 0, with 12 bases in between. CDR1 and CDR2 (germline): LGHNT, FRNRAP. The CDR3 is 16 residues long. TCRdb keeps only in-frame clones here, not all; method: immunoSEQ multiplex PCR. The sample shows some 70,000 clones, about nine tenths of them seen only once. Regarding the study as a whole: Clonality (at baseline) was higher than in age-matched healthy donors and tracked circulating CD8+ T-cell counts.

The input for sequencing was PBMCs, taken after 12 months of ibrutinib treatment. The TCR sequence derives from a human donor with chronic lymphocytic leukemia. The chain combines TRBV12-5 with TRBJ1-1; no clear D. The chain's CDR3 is CASGLERSNVNTEAFF. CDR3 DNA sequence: TGTGCTAGTGGTTTGGAACGATCGAATGTGAACACTGAAGCTTTCTTT.